The 29 T cell receptor beta chains reported below all come from one sample, sequenced in a study of T cell responses to AZD1222 COVID-19 vaccine. The table came from immunoSEQ multiplex PCR; TCRdb's copy has only in-frame clones and leaves some out. The sample lists 80,000 or so clones, around 90% occurring once. The input for sequencing was peripheral blood, taken on day 0 of MenACWY control vaccination. Receptor source: an adult in good health.

V usage is TRBV19 and J usage is TRBJ1-1; TRBD1 is a possible D gene (5 bases). CDR3 size: 16 residues. Germline V gene data show CDR1 as LNHDA and CDR2 as SQIVND (reference sequence). V was clipped by 7 bases and J by 1 base, with 19 bases between them. CDR3 residues: CASMSQSGLWNTEAFF. DNA of the CDR3: TGTGCCAGTATGTCACAATCGGGACTCTGGAACACTGAAGCTTTCTTT.

The CDR3 region has the DNA TGTGCCAGCAGCCCACGACGGAACAGGGGATGGTCCGGGGAGCTGTTTTTT. Translated, it gives CASSPRRNRGWSGELFF. The chain links TRBV5-4 to TRBJ2-2, with 7 bases lining up with TRBD1. The V and J ends lost 4 bases and 6 bases, in that order; junction bases with no gene match: 15. This CDR3 spans 17 amino acids. Germline V CDR1 and CDR2: SGHNT, YYREEE (reference sequence).

The chain has TRBV28 and TRBJ1-2, with D perhaps TRBD1 (6 bases). This CDR3 contains 13 residues. Trimming stripped 5 bases from V and 5 bases from J, with 12 bases between. The germline CDR1 and CDR2 sequences are MDHEN and SYDVKM. CDR3 in amino acids: CASSRSTGYGYTF. The CDR3 bases are TGTGCCAGCAGTCGATCAACAGGGTATGGCTACACCTTC.

This clone was detected only once. The V gene is TRBV28, the J gene TRBJ2-2, with D perhaps matching TRBD1 (5 bases). CDR1 MDHEN and CDR2 SYDVKM come from the germline V gene. The CDR3 is made up of 16 amino acids. The V end was cut by 1 base, the J end by 4 bases, with 13 bases between. The CDR3 loop reads CASSLLSGSGTGELFF. CDR3 in DNA: TGTGCCAGCAGTTTATTGTCAGGGTCGGGCACCGGGGAGCTGTTTTTT.

This chain joins TRBV2 and TRBJ1-1; possibly TRBD1 for D (6 bases). The CDR3 consists of 13 residues. The V and J ends lost 6 bases and 1 base respectively, with 9 bases between them. Germline V CDR1 and CDR2: SNHLY, FYNNEI. The CDR3 protein is CASSKGGNTEAFF. The CDR3 DNA sequence: TGTGCCAGCAGCAAAGGGGGGAACACTGAAGCTTTCTTT.

As DNA, the CDR3 is TGTGCCAGCAGCGCCAGGGGGTTGTGGGGGAATGAGCAGTTCTTC. Residues: CASSARGLWGNEQFF. The chain employs TRBV7-2 and TRBJ2-1, with 7 bases fitting TRBD1. The CDR3 spans 15 residues. With 5 bases clipped from V and 7 bases from J, the junction kept 11 bases outside the gene matches. From germline, CDR1 is SGHTA and CDR2 FQGNSA.

This CDR3 is CASGTGSSYEQYF. The CDR3 DNA is TGCGCCAGCGGGACAGGGAGCTCCTACGAGCAGTACTTC. The chain is built from TRBV5-1 and TRBJ2-7; the match to TRBD1 covers 9 bases. J gave up 0 bases and V 7 bases, and 2 bases lay outside the gene matches. Germline values: CDR1 SGHRS, CDR2 YFSETQ. The CDR3 sequence is 13 residues long.

This clone is a singleton in its sample. V is TRBV6-2 or TRBV6-3 and J is TRBJ2-5; D not certain. V was trimmed by 1 base and J by 4 bases, leaving 4 bases between them. The CDR3 runs to 12 residues. The germline V gene encodes CDR1 MNHEY and CDR2 SVGEGT. The CDR3 DNA follows: TGTGCCAGCAGTTACTACGTAGAGACCCAGTACTTC. Its protein is CASSYYVETQYF.

The chain has TRBV4-3 and TRBJ1-2; D gene unclear. V lost 1 base, J lost 1 base, and 10 bases lay in between. This CDR3 comprises 15 residues. Looked up from germline, CDR1 is LGHNA and CDR2 is YSLEER. The CDR3 spells CASSQGPTDNYGYTF. The CDR3 DNA reads TGCGCCAGCAGCCAAGGGCCCACAGATAACTATGGCTACACCTTC.

The V call is TRBV30, the J call TRBJ1-1; D is unresolved. Germline V lookup: CDR1 GTSNPN, CDR2 SVGIG (reference sequence). The V gene lost 0 bases and the J gene lost 0 bases, with 5 bases spanning the gap. This CDR3 is 13 amino acids long. CDR3: CAWSVHVNTEAFF. The DNA of the CDR3 is TGTGCCTGGAGTGTACATGTGAACACTGAAGCTTTCTTT.

The genes are TRBV2 and TRBJ2-7, with TRBD2 identical over 13 bases. Germline V lookup: CDR1 SNHLY, CDR2 FYNNEI. The CDR3 loop spans 18 amino acids. V lost 10 bases, J lost 0 bases, and 15 bases stayed unmatched. CDR3 sequence: CATRLAGGRTRSSYEQYF. The CDR3 coding sequence is TGTGCCACCAGACTAGCGGGGGGCCGGACCAGGAGCTCCTACGAGCAGTACTTC.

There are a few counts of this clone. The chain combines TRBV27 with TRBJ1-5; D possibly corresponds to TRBD1 (6 bases). The CDR3 contains 14 residues. Trimming cost V 7 bases and J 2 bases, with 12 bases left between them. Per germline, CDR1 MNHEY and CDR2 SMNVEV (reference sequence). CDR3 DNA: TGTGCCAGCATGGGGGGGGCTGGCAATCAGCCCCAGCATTTT. Protein sequence: CASMGGAGNQPQHF.

This clone was seen a single time. This rearrangement joins TRBV11-2 to TRBJ1-1, with D maybe TRBD1 (5 bases). The CDR3 sequence is 12 residues long. The germline gives CDR1 SGHAT, CDR2 FQNNGV. The V end was cut by 6 bases, the J end by 3 bases, with 8 bases between. The CDR3 DNA reads TGTGCCAGCAGTCCAGGGTACACTGAAGCTTTCTTT. Translated, it gives CASSPGYTEAFF.

The chain employs TRBV6-5 and TRBJ2-7; possibly TRBD2 for D (6 bases). Germline values: CDR1 MNHEY, CDR2 SVGAGI. The CDR3 covers 16 residues. V lost 0 bases and J lost 0, with 12 bases in between. The CDR3 loop reads CASSYSGGVSSYEQYF. The CDR3 nucleotides are TGTGCCAGCAGTTACTCGGGCGGGGTAAGCTCCTACGAGCAGTACTTC.

By frequency in the sample, this clone is medium-sized (0.01 to 0.1%). The chain employs TRBV11-1 and TRBJ2-7; 7 nucleotides align to TRBD2. Germline-derived CDR1 and CDR2 are SGHAT and FQDESV (reference sequence). The V gene end was trimmed by 5 bases and the J gene end by 4 bases; junction bases not matched to a gene: 8. This CDR3 contains 14 residues. CDR3 coding DNA: TGTGCCAGCAGCAAAGGGAGCGGGGATTACGAGCAGTACTTC. Its translation is CASSKGSGDYEQYF.

The rearrangement joins TRBV5-5 to TRBJ1-2; D is uncertain. The CDR3 extends over 15 amino acids. Germline CDR1 SGHKS, CDR2 YYEKEE (reference sequence). Trimming took off 2 bases at V and 2 bases at J, with 13 bases between the two ends. CDR3 amino acids: CASSFTARENYGYTF. DNA for the CDR3: TGTGCCAGCAGCTTTACGGCGCGGGAGAACTATGGCTACACCTTC.

The V call is TRBV6-5, the J call TRBJ1-5, with TRBD1 matching 8 bases. V trimming: 6 bases; J trimming: 3 bases; junction bases outside the gene matches: 4. The length of the CDR3 is 14 residues. Germline V gives CDR1 MNHEY, CDR2 SVGAGI. CDR3: CASRPGQDNQPQHF. The CDR3 coding sequence is TGTGCCAGCAGGCCGGGACAGGACAATCAGCCCCAGCATTTT.

The rearrangement uses TRBV11-3 and TRBJ2-7; no definite D call. CDR3 size: 12 residues. V was pared by 5 bases and J by 4 bases, with 9 bases between. Looked up from germline, CDR1 is SGHNT and CDR2 is YENEEA. The CDR3 loop is CASSLNSYEQYF. CDR3 nucleotide sequence: TGTGCCAGCAGCCTGAACAGTTACGAGCAGTACTTC.

The genes are TRBV5-1 and TRBJ1-1; TRBD1 is a possible D gene (6 bases). CDR3 length: 14 amino acids. Germline V gene sequence: CDR1 SGHRS, CDR2 YFSETQ. The ends were cut back, 5 bases at V and 0 bases at J, with 11 bases in the middle. CDR3 in amino acids: CASRLQGLNTEAFF. CDR3 nucleotides: TGCGCCAGCAGGTTACAGGGACTGAACACTGAAGCTTTCTTT.

CDR3 in DNA: TGTGCCAGCAGTTCCCTAGGGACAGGGTTCTACGAGCAGTACTTC. Its protein product is CASSSLGTGFYEQYF. The V gene is TRBV27, the J gene TRBJ2-7; 9 positions match TRBD1. V trimming: 4 bases; J trimming: 3 bases; junction bases outside the gene matches: 7. Germline-derived CDR1 and CDR2 are MNHEY and SMNVEV (reference sequence). CDR3 length: 15 amino acids.

The chain couples TRBV6-5 to TRBJ2-1; D is undetermined. The CDR3 contains 11 residues. The V end lost 2 bases, the J end lost 7 bases, and 3 bases lay between the germline ends. Germline lookup yields CDR1 MNHEY and CDR2 SVGAGI. The CDR3 reads CASSYANEQFF. The CDR3 coding sequence is TGTGCCAGCAGTTACGCGAATGAGCAGTTCTTC.

The J gene is TRBJ2-7, the V gene TRBV10-1; 7 bases fit TRBD1. CDR3 length: 15 amino acids. V lost 3 bases to trimming and J lost 2 bases; unmatched junction nucleotides: 7. CDR1 is WNHNN, CDR2 SYGVQD, per germline (reference sequence). CDR3 sequence: CASSDPRDRAYEQYF. Here the CDR3 DNA reads TGCGCCAGCAGTGATCCCCGGGACAGAGCCTACGAGCAGTACTTC.

This clone has just one count. V usage is TRBV6-2 or TRBV6-3 and J usage is TRBJ1-5; tentatively, D is TRBD1 (5 bases). There are 14 residues in the CDR3. CDR1 is MNHEY and CDR2 is SVGEGT in the germline V gene. Deletions cut 5 bases from V and 5 bases from J, with 13 bases between. The CDR3 DNA is TGTGCCAGCAGTACCGCAGGGAGGCATCAGCCCCAGCATTTT. Translating it yields CASSTAGRHQPQHF.

V is TRBV19 and J is TRBJ1-3; D is ambiguous. Trimming cost V 6 bases and J 4 bases, with 22 bases left between them. The CDR3 extends over 17 amino acids. Germline V gene sequence: CDR1 LNHDA, CDR2 SQIVND (reference sequence). The CDR3 reads CASSDPRQATGGNTIYF. The CDR3 DNA reads TGTGCCAGTAGCGATCCCCGGCAGGCGACCGGGGGAAACACCATATATTTT.

The CDR3 bases are TGCGCCAGCAGCTCAGACAGCCGAGGGAACACTGAAGCTTTCTTT. This codes for CASSSDSRGNTEAFF. The chain combines TRBV5-1 with TRBJ1-1; tentative D call: TRBD1 (5 bases). V was shortened by 3 bases and J by 1 base, with 13 bases between the two germline ends. CDR1 is SGHRS and CDR2 is YFSETQ in the germline V gene. The CDR3 is 15 amino acids.

V gene TRBV28 combines with J gene TRBJ2-2; D gene uncertain. Trimming took off 6 bases at V and 6 bases at J, with 8 bases between the two ends. CDR3 length: 12 amino acids. Germline V gene lookup returns CDR1 MDHEN and CDR2 SYDVKM. CDR3 protein: CASRLLAGELFF. The CDR3 DNA reads TGTGCCAGCAGACTGTTGGCCGGGGAGCTGTTTTTT.

The rearrangement joins TRBV28 to TRBJ2-3, with 9 bases matching TRBD2. Per the germline V gene, CDR1 is MDHEN and CDR2 is SYDVKM. Trimming took 2 bases from V and 4 from J; bases not matched to a gene: 4. This CDR3 is built from 15 residues. CDR3 loop: CASSLSGGWSDTQYF. For the CDR3, the DNA is TGTGCCAGCAGTTTAAGCGGGGGGTGGTCAGATACGCAGTATTTT. The variable domain in full, with the rest retrieved from reference TRBV28 and TRBJ2-3, is DVKVTQSSRYLVKRTGEKVFLECVQDMDHENMFWYRQDPGLGLRLIYFSYDVKMKEKGDIPEGYSVSREKKERFSLILESASTNQTSMYLCASSLSGGWSDTQYFGPGTRLTVL.

J is TRBJ2-7 and V is TRBV6-2 or TRBV6-3; TRBD2 matches 7 bases. Germline-derived CDR1 and CDR2 are MNHEY and SVGEGT. The V and J ends lost 4 bases and 5 bases, in that order; junction bases with no gene match: 8. The CDR3 is made up of 14 amino acids. The CDR3, as DNA: TGTGCCAGCAGTTTGAAGGGGAGGGGAAACGAGCAGTACTTC. Protein sequence: CASSLKGRGNEQYF.

This rearrangement joins TRBV5-4 to TRBJ2-3; 13 bases are a match to TRBD2. This CDR3 comprises 18 residues. V shed 4 bases and J 1 base; nucleotides not matched to a gene: 9. Germline lookup yields CDR1 SGHNT and CDR2 YYREEE (reference sequence). The CDR3 DNA reads TGTGCCAGCAGCCTACTAATTGGACTAGCGGGGGGCACAGATACGCAGTATTTT. This translates into CASSLLIGLAGGTDTQYF.